This TCR beta chain appears in the sequencing data of a study of response to subunit inactivated influenza vaccine. Study-level results: A suggestion made by the authors is that each seasonal influenza vaccination recruits few new T cells.

About this clonotype: Its specificity is not known.

The germline V gene encodes CDR1 SGHTA and CDR2 FQGNSA. Trimming took off 5 bases at V and 4 bases at J, with 15 bases between the two ends. The CDR3 has 15 residues. TCRdb re-derived calls from the RT-PCR reads in MiXCR, one entry per CDR3 protein. The sample records 400,000 to 550,000 distinct CDR3 sequences, about 25% being singletons. This sequence was found in a man between 50 and 59 years old who received an inactivated influenza vaccine. V gene TRBV7-2 combines with J gene TRBJ2-1; a possible D gene is TRBD2 (6 bases). The sequencing used CD4+ T cells sorted from PBMCs, collected more than 4 days after vaccination. The DNA of the CDR3 is TGTGCCAGCAGCACTAGCTTTGGGGGATACAATGAGCAGTTCTTC. The encoded protein is CASSTSFGGYNEQFF.